This passage covers 16 T cell receptor beta chains from one sample sequenced in a study of shared clonotypes between healthy human individuals. Clones were sequenced by immunoSEQ multiplex PCR, and TCRdb holds only the in-frame ones, with some missing. The profile shows over 950,000 clones, approximately 80% of them singletons. Sequencing was done on a sample of memory CD4+ T cells from PBMCs. The subset here: CD45RA-negative fraction. These receptors all stem from a man between 18 and 35 years old in good health. Some clones in this sample may be carry-over from other donors' samples.

The chain joins TRBV28 to TRBJ1-2; no definite D call. Germline-derived CDR1 and CDR2 are MDHEN and SYDVKM. This CDR3 is built from 15 residues. The V end was cut by 6 bases, the J end by 2 bases, with 16 bases between. For the CDR3, the DNA is TGTGCCAGCAGCCCGGCCACAAAAAGGAACTATGGCTACACCTTC. Protein: CASSPATKRNYGYTF.

The table lists this clone with a few counts. The chain links TRBV11-1 to TRBJ2-7; no reliable D call. V was pared by 1 base and J by 0 bases, with 7 bases between. The CDR3 totals 14 residues. The germline gives CDR1 SGHAT, CDR2 FQDESV (reference sequence). The CDR3 coding sequence is TGTGCCAGCAGCTTAGGAGTCCCCTCCTACGAGCAGTACTTC. It is translated as CASSLGVPSYEQYF. The full variable domain, its missing parts supplied by reference TRBV11-1 and TRBJ2-7, is EAEVAQSPRYKITEKSQAVAFWCDPISGHATLYWYRQILGQGPELLVQFQDESVVDDSQLPKDRFSAERLKGVDSTLKIQPAELGDSAMYLCASSLGVPSYEQYFGPGTRLTVT.

This clone has only a few counts. The chain links TRBV11-2 to TRBJ1-2; D ambiguous. CDR3 size: 13 residues. The V end lost 1 base, the J end lost 4 bases, and 7 bases lay between the germline ends. Germline V gene data show CDR1 as SGHAT and CDR2 as FQNNGV. CDR3: CASSLGVSYGYTF. The DNA of the CDR3 is TGTGCCAGCAGCTTAGGGGTCTCCTATGGCTACACCTTC.

The sample holds a few counts of this clone. The chain combines TRBV5-8 with TRBJ2-3; 9 bases map to TRBD1. The V gene end was trimmed by 4 bases and the J gene end by 1 base; junction bases not matched to a gene: 10. Per the germline V gene, CDR1 is SGHTS and CDR2 is YDEGEE. This CDR3 spans 17 amino acids. The CDR3 coding sequence is TGTGCCAGCAGCCCGACCCGGGGGGACAGGGGCACAGATACGCAGTATTTT. It yields the protein CASSPTRGDRGTDTQYF. Variable domain in full (rest from reference TRBV5-8 and TRBJ2-3): EAGVTQSPTHLIKTRGQQATLRCSPISGHTSVYWYQQALGLGLQFLLWYDEGEERNRGNFPPRFSGRQFPNYSSELNVNALELEDSALYLCASSPTRGDRGTDTQYFGPGTRLTVL.

J is TRBJ1-5 and V is TRBV28; TRBD1 matches at 7 bases. Germline CDR1 reads MDHEN; CDR2 reads SYDVKM. CDR3 length: 16 residues. Losses at the gene ends were 3 bases for V and 0 bases for J; bases not matched to a gene: 5. The DNA of the CDR3 is TGTGCCAGCAGTTTTTCAGGGGGGGCTAGCAATCAGCCCCAGCATTTT. Translating gives CASSFSGGASNQPQHF.

V is TRBV5-4 and J is TRBJ2-7; a possible D gene is TRBD2 (7 bases). V lost 3 bases and J 3 bases, leaving 19 bases between the germline ends. There are 16 residues in the CDR3. The V gene's germline CDR1 is SGHNT and CDR2 YYREEE (reference sequence). The CDR3 loop reads CASSSLSRGGGYEQYF. The CDR3 nucleotides read TGTGCCAGCAGCTCCCTCTCGAGGGGAGGGGGCTACGAGCAGTACTTC. Full variable domain (remainder filled in from reference TRBV5-4 and TRBJ2-7): ETGVTQSPTHLIKTRGQQVTLRCSSQSGHNTVSWYQQALGQGPQFIFQYYREEENGRGNFPPRFSGLQFPNYSSELNVNALELDDSALYLCASSSLSRGGGYEQYFGPGTRLTVT.

This chain joins TRBV6-4 and TRBJ2-4; weak D call: TRBD2 (6 bases). The CDR3 contains 19 residues. The germline V gene encodes CDR1 MRHNA and CDR2 SNTAGT. V gave up 6 bases and J gave up 0 bases, with 24 bases separating them. The DNA of the CDR3 is TGTGCCAGCAGCGGCGCTGAGGTGCGGGGCCACCTAGCCAAAAACATTCAGTACTTC. Translated: CASSGAEVRGHLAKNIQYF.

The gene calls are TRBV6-6 and TRBJ1-5; 9 bases align to TRBD1. There are 15 residues in the CDR3. Unmatched junction bases numbered 5, after V lost 4 bases and J lost 4 bases. The germline V gene encodes CDR1 MNHNY and CDR2 SVGAGI (reference sequence). CDR3: CASSWTGTGNQPQHF. The CDR3 coding sequence is TGTGCCAGCAGTTGGACCGGGACAGGGAATCAGCCCCAGCATTTT.

V is TRBV28 and J is TRBJ1-1; 8 nucleotides align to TRBD1. Germline values: CDR1 MDHEN, CDR2 SYDVKM. The CDR3 extends over 14 amino acids. After removal of 4 bases from V and 6 bases from J, the junction contained 7 bases not matched to a gene. The CDR3 is CASSSPGGVSEAFF. The CDR3 DNA reads as TGTGCCAGCAGTTCTCCAGGGGGCGTCTCTGAAGCTTTCTTT.

V and J are TRBV7-9 and TRBJ2-1, with D perhaps given as TRBD1 or TRBD2 (5 bases each). The CDR3 consists of 13 residues. V was shortened by 5 bases and J by 12 bases, with 17 bases between the two germline ends. Germline-derived CDR1 and CDR2 are SEHNR and FQNEAQ (reference sequence). This CDR3 is CASSALSRDRQFF. CDR3 in DNA: TGTGCCAGCAGCGCTCTCTCCCGGGACCGGCAGTTCTTC.

This chain links TRBV5-4 with TRBJ2-7; no clear D. This CDR3 has 15 amino acids. Deletions cut 0 bases from V and 0 bases from J, with 10 bases between. The germline CDR1 and CDR2 sequences are SGHNT and YYREEE (reference sequence). The CDR3 sequence is CASSLGPLSSYEQYF. The CDR3 coding sequence is TGTGCCAGCAGCTTGGGGCCACTGAGCTCCTACGAGCAGTACTTC.

This clone was counted between two and nine times. The chain links TRBV28 to TRBJ2-2; 7 bases agree with TRBD2. CDR1 MDHEN and CDR2 SYDVKM come from the germline V gene. The CDR3 spans 15 residues. The ends lost 5 bases at V and 0 bases at J; junction bases unmatched: 3. The CDR3 nucleotides are TGTGCCAGCAGTAAGCGGGGCTCGAACACCGGGGAGCTGTTTTTT. It is translated as CASSKRGSNTGELFF.

On this clone: Other DNA sequences in this specimen translate into the identical CDR3. The chain combines TRBV29-1 with TRBJ1-4, with 10 bases matching TRBD1. J gave up 5 bases and V 7 bases, and 4 bases lay outside the gene matches. Germline V gene lookup returns CDR1 SQVTM and CDR2 ANQGSEA. This CDR3 has 13 residues. The CDR3, as DNA: TGCAGCGGGAGGACAGGGGGAAATGAAAAACTGTTTTTT. As protein: CSGRTGGNEKLFF.

This clone has only a few counts. The chain employs TRBV20-1 and TRBJ2-7; D is undetermined. Germline V CDR1 and CDR2: DFQATT, SNEGSKA (reference sequence). The ends were cut back, 2 bases at V and 4 bases at J, with 3 bases in the middle. CDR3 length equals 10 residues. The CDR3 DNA is TGCAGTGCTAGACTTTACGAGCAGTACTTC. Amino acids: CSARLYEQYF.

The CDR3 sequence: CASSQDSTRETQYF. The CDR3 DNA sequence: TGCGCCAGCAGCCAAGACTCCACGAGGGAGACCCAGTACTTC. The chain couples TRBV4-1 to TRBJ2-5; no clear D. The V gene's germline CDR1 is MGHRA and CDR2 YSYEKL. V was cut by 0 bases and J by 5 bases, with 10 bases left in between. The CDR3 sequence is 14 residues long.

The rearrangement joins TRBV7-9 to TRBJ1-6, with no clear D. The CDR3 loop spans 14 amino acids. The germline gives CDR1 SEHNR, CDR2 FQNEAQ (reference sequence). V shed 3 bases and J shed 7 bases, with 10 bases lying between them. The CDR3 is CASSFSGENSPLHF. For the CDR3, the DNA is TGTGCCAGCAGCTTCAGCGGGGAAAATTCACCCCTCCACTTT.